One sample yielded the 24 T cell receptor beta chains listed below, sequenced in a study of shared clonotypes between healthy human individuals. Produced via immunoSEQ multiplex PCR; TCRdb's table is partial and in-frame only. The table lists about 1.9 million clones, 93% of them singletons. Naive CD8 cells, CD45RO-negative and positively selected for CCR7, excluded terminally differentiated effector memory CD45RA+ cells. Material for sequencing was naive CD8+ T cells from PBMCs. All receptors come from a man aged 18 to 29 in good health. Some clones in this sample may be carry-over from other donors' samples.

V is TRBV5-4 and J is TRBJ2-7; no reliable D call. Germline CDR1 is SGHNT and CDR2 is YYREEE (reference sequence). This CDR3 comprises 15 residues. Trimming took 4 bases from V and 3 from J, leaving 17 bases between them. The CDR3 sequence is CASSPWETTLYEQYF. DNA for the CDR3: TGTGCCAGCAGCCCCTGGGAAACTACGCTCTACGAGCAGTACTTC. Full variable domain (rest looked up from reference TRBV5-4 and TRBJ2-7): ETGVTQSPTHLIKTRGQQVTLRCSSQSGHNTVSWYQQALGQGPQFIFQYYREEENGRGNFPPRFSGLQFPNYSSELNVNALELDDSALYLCASSPWETTLYEQYFGPGTRLTVT.

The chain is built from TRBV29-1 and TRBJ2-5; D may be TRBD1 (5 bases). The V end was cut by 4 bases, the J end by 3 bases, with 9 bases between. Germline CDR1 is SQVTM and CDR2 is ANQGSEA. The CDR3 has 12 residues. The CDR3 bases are TGCAGCGTTGTGCAAGGGGAAGAGACCCAGTACTTC. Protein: CSVVQGEETQYF.

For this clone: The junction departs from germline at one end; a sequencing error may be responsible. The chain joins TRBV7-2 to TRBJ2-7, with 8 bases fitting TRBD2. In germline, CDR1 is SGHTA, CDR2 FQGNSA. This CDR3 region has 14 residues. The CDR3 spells CASSLVAGIHEQYF. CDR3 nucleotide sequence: TGTGCCAGCAGTTTAGTAGCGGGAATCCACGAGCAGTACTTC.

CDR3: CASSWTRGTSRYTDTQYF. CDR3 coding DNA: TGTGCCAGCAGCTGGACGAGAGGGACTAGCCGATACACAGATACGCAGTATTTT. The rearrangement uses TRBV7-8 and TRBJ2-3, with 9 positions matching TRBD2. The CDR3 is 18 residues long. Germline trimming cut 4 bases from V and 2 bases from J; bases unmatched to any gene: 13. Germline-derived CDR1 and CDR2 are SGHVS and FQNEAQ.

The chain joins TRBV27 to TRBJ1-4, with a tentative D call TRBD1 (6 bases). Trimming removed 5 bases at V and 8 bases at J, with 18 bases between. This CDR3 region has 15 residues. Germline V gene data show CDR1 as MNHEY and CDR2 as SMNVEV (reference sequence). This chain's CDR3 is CASSPFGGAAEKLFF. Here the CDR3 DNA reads TGTGCCAGCAGTCCCTTCGGGGGGGCGGCCGAAAAACTGTTTTTT.

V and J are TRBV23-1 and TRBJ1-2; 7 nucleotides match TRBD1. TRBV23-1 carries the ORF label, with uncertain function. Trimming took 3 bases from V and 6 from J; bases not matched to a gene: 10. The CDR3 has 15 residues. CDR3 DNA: TGCGCCAGCAGTCACATCATACAGGGGCCCCATGGCTACACCTTC. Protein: CASSHIIQGPHGYTF.

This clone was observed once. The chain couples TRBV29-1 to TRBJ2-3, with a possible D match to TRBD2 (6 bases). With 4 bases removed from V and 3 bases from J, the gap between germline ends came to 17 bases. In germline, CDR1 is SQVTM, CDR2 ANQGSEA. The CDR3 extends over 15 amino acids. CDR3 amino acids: CSVAIGSLLTDTQYF. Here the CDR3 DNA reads TGCAGCGTTGCGATCGGGAGTTTGCTAACAGATACGCAGTATTTT.

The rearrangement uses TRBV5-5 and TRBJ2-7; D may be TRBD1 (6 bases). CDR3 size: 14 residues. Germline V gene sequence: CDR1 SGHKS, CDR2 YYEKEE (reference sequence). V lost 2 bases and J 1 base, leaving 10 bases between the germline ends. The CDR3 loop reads CASSFGQGSYEQYF. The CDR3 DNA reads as TGTGCCAGCAGCTTCGGGCAGGGGTCCTACGAGCAGTACTTC. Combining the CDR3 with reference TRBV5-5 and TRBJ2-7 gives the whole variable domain DAGVTQSPTHLIKTRGQQVTLRCSPISGHKSVSWYQQVLGQGPQFIFQYYEKEERGRGNFPDRFSARQFPNYSSELNVNALLLGDSALYLCASSFGQGSYEQYFGPGTRLTVT.

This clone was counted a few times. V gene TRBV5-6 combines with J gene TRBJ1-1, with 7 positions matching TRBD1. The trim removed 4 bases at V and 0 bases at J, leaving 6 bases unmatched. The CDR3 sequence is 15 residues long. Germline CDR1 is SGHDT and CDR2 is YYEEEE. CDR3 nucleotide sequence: TGTGCCAGCAGCCCGGACAGGCTCATGAACACTGAAGCTTTCTTT. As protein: CASSPDRLMNTEAFF. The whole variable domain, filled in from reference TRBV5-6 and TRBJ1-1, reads DAGVTQSPTHLIKTRGQQVTLRCSPKSGHDTVSWYQQALGQGPQFIFQYYEEEERQRGNFPDRFSGHQFPNYSSELNVNALLLGDSALYLCASSPDRLMNTEAFFGQGTRLTVV.

CDR3 coding DNA: TGTGCCAGCAGCTTAGGGGTCTCGGGACAGGGAGCAGGCTACACCTTC. Its translation: CASSLGVSGQGAGYTF. V gene TRBV7-9 combines with J gene TRBJ1-2; 9 positions match TRBD1. CDR3 length: 16 residues. V was pared by 1 base and J by 8 bases, with 11 bases of the junction left unmatched. Germline V gene sequence: CDR1 SEHNR, CDR2 FQNEAQ (reference sequence).

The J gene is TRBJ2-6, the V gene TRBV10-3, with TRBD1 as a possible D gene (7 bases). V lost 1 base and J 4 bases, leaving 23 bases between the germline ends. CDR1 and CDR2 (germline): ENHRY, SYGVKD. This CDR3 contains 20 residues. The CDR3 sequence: CAISEYRSGGGRSGANVLTF. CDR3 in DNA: TGTGCCATCAGTGAGTATCGCTCAGGGGGAGGTCGTTCCGGGGCCAACGTCCTGACTTTC.

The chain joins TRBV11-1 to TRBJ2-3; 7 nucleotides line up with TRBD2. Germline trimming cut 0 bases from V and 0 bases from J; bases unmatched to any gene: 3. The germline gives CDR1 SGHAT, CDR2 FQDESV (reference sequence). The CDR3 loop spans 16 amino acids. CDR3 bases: TGTGCCAGCAGCTTAGCGAGCGGGGAAAGCACAGATACGCAGTATTTT. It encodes CASSLASGESTDTQYF. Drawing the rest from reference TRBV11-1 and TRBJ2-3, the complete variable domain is EAEVAQSPRYKITEKSQAVAFWCDPISGHATLYWYRQILGQGPELLVQFQDESVVDDSQLPKDRFSAERLKGVDSTLKIQPAELGDSAMYLCASSLASGESTDTQYFGPGTRLTVL.

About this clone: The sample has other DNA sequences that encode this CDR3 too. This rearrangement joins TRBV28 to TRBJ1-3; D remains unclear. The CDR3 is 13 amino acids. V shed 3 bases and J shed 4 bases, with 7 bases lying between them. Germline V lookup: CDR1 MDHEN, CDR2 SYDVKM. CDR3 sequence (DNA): TGTGCCAGCAGTTTGGCGGGGGGAAACACCATATATTTT. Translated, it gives CASSLAGGNTIYF.

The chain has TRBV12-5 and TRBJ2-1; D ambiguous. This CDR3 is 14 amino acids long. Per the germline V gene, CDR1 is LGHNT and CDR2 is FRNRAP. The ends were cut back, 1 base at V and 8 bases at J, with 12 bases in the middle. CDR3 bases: TGTGCTAGTGGTTTGGACGGTGTCTCTGATGAGCAGTTCTTC. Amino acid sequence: CASGLDGVSDEQFF. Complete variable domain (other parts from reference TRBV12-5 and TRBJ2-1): DARVTQTPRHKVTEMGQEVTMRCQPILGHNTVFWYRQTMMQGLELLAYFRNRAPLDDSGMPKDRFSAEMPDATLATLKIQPSEPRDSAVYFCASGLDGVSDEQFFGPGTRLTVL.

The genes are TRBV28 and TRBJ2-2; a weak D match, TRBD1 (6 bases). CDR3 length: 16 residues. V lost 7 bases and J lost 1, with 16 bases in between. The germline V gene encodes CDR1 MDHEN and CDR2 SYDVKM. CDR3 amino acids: CASTRRQVLNTGELFF. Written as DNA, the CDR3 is TGTGCCAGCACACGCAGACAGGTTCTGAACACCGGGGAGCTGTTTTTT. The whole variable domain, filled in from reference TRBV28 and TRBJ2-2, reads DVKVTQSSRYLVKRTGEKVFLECVQDMDHENMFWYRQDPGLGLRLIYFSYDVKMKEKGDIPEGYSVSREKKERFSLILESASTNQTSMYLCASTRRQVLNTGELFFGEGSRLTVL.

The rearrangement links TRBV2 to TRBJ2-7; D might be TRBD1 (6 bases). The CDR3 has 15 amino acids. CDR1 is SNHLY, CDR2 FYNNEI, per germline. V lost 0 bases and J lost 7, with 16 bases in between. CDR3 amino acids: CASSEATGRVLEQYF. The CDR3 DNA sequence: TGTGCCAGCAGTGAAGCGACAGGCAGAGTTTTAGAGCAGTACTTC.

In DNA, the CDR3 is TGTGCCAGCAGCTTGGTCGGCGGGAGTTTATTGAATGAGCAGTTCTTC. As protein: CASSLVGGSLLNEQFF. This chain links TRBV7-9 with TRBJ2-1, with 7 bases lining up with TRBD2. This CDR3 is 16 amino acids long. CDR1 is SEHNR, CDR2 FQNEAQ, per germline (reference sequence). V was clipped by 3 bases and J by 7 bases; unmatched bases: 12.

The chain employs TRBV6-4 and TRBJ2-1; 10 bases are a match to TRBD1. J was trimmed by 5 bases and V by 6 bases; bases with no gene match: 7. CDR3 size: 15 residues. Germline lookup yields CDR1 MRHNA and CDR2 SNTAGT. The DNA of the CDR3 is TGTGCCAGCAGAGCCGGGACAGGGGAAAACAATGAGCAGTTCTTC. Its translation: CASRAGTGENNEQFF.

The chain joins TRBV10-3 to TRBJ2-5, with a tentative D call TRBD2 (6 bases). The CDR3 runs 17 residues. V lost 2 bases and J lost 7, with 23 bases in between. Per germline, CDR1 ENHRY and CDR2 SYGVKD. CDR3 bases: TGTGCCATCAGTGAGAAAAGCTTGGCTTGGGGGGTTGGGACCCAGTACTTC. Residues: CAISEKSLAWGVGTQYF.

Here the CDR3 reads CASRDRGLTDTQYF. The CDR3, as DNA: TGTGCCAGCAGAGACAGGGGGCTCACAGATACGCAGTATTTT. V and J are TRBV28 and TRBJ2-3; TRBD1 aligns across 10 bases. The trim removed 6 bases at V and 2 bases at J, leaving 2 bases unmatched. The CDR3 consists of 14 residues. CDR1 is MDHEN and CDR2 is SYDVKM in the germline V gene. Filled out from reference TRBV28 and TRBJ2-3, the complete variable domain reads DVKVTQSSRYLVKRTGEKVFLECVQDMDHENMFWYRQDPGLGLRLIYFSYDVKMKEKGDIPEGYSVSREKKERFSLILESASTNQTSMYLCASRDRGLTDTQYFGPGTRLTVL.

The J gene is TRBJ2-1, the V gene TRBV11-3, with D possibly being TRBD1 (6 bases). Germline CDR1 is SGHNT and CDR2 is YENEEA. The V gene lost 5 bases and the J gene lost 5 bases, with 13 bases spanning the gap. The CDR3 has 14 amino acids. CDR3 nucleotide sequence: TGTGCCAGCAGCCCCGAGGCAGGGGACAATGAGCAGTTCTTC. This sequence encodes CASSPEAGDNEQFF.

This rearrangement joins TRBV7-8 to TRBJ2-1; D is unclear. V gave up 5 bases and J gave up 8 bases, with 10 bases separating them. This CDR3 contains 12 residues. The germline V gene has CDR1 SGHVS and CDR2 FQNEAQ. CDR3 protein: CASSRLQDEQFF. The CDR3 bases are TGTGCCAGCAGCCGACTCCAGGATGAGCAGTTCTTC.

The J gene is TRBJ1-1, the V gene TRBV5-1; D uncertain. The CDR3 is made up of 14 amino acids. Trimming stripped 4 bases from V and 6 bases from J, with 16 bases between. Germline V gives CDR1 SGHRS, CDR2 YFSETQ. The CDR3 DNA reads TGCGCCAGCAGCCCCCTGCGGATGCATTCTGAAGCTTTCTTT. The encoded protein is CASSPLRMHSEAFF.

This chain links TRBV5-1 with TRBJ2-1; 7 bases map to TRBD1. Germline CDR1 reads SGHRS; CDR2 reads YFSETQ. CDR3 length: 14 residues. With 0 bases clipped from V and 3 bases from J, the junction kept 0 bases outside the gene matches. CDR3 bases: TGCGCCAGCAGCTTGGGGGACAGCTACAATGAGCAGTTCTTC. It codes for CASSLGDSYNEQFF.